The TCR beta chain described here comes from a study of cytomegalovirus exposure and HLA in healthy donors. Findings of the study overall: A link between a missense DCLRE1C variant and TCR beta V- and J-gene trimming emerged from a later analysis. Accurate predictions that matched the HLA-A and HLA-B alleles of most subjects were reportedly made from TCR beta sequences. In a later analysis, compared with equally common non-associated chains, HLA-associated beta chains were more expanded. The study put 150 or so TCR beta chains on its list as cytomegalovirus-associated.

CDR1 and CDR2 from the germline V gene are MNHNS and SASEGT. The CDR3 is made up of 14 amino acids. Losses at the gene ends were 6 bases for V and 7 bases for J; bases not matched to a gene: 11. It was with 60 Vbeta and 13 Jbeta primers that the PCR ran. Repertoires were generated with immunoSEQ multiplex PCR, while TCRdb's copy carries only in-frame clones and drops some. The sample comprises about 130,000 clones, nearly 80% of which are singletons, and approximately 2% rests with the top ten. With regard to this clone: Its antigen is as yet unknown.

This chain links TRBV6-1 with TRBJ1-2, with 7 bases lining up with TRBD1. The sequence was obtained from a man in his thirties or forties in good health and CMV-seronegative. The sequencing sample was made of PBMCs. This chain's CDR3 is CASSRGRGDGGYTF. The CDR3 DNA reads TGTGCCAGCAGCAGAGGCAGGGGGGATGGTGGCTACACCTTC.